This entry lists 20 T cell receptor beta chains sequenced from one sample in a study of cytomegalovirus exposure and HLA in healthy donors. The PCR ran on 60 Vbeta and 13 Jbeta primers. Clones were sequenced by immunoSEQ multiplex PCR, and TCRdb holds only the in-frame ones, with some missing. The repertoire holds 150,000 to 200,000 clones, with 84% as singletons. What was sequenced was PBMCs. The receptors derive from a girl aged 2-10 years in good health and CMV-seropositive.

This rearrangement joins TRBV4-1 to TRBJ2-7, with 8 bases matching TRBD2. With 4 bases clipped from V and 9 bases from J, the junction kept 11 bases outside the gene matches. Germline CDR1 is MGHRA and CDR2 is YSYEKL. CDR3 length: 14 residues. CDR3 nucleotide sequence: TGCGCCAGCAGCCTACTCGGGAGGGTAACCGGGCAGTACTTC. Its protein is CASSLLGRVTGQYF.

The CDR3 DNA sequence: TGTGCCACCTTGGAGGGACCTTTATACAATGAGCAGTTCTTC. Translating gives CATLEGPLYNEQFF. The chain recombines TRBV28 with TRBJ2-1; D perhaps matches TRBD2 (6 bases). The CDR3 length is 14 residues. Germline lookup yields CDR1 MDHEN and CDR2 SYDVKM. Trimming stripped 10 bases from V and 4 bases from J, with 17 bases between. The full variable domain, completed using reference TRBV28 and TRBJ2-1, is DVKVTQSSRYLVKRTGEKVFLECVQDMDHENMFWYRQDPGLGLRLIYFSYDVKMKEKGDIPEGYSVSREKKERFSLILESASTNQTSMYLCATLEGPLYNEQFFGPGTRLTVL.

In this sample, this clone turned up once. The chain joins TRBV5-5 to TRBJ2-7, with a tentative D call TRBD1 (6 bases). V lost 4 bases, J lost 5 bases, and 16 bases lay in between. The germline gives CDR1 SGHKS, CDR2 YYEKEE (reference sequence). The CDR3 is 14 amino acids. The CDR3 nucleotides read TGTGCCAGCAGCGCCGGGACAAAGGCCGACGAGCAGTACTTC. Its translation: CASSAGTKADEQYF.

This clone was found a few times. The chain employs TRBV29-1 and TRBJ1-5, with D unresolved. V was pared by 4 bases and J by 7 bases, with 14 bases between. Germline V gene sequence: CDR1 SQVTM, CDR2 ANQGSEA. CDR3 size: 13 residues. The CDR3 DNA sequence: TGCAGCGTTGGTCCCGGGGTAAAGCAGCCCCAGCATTTT. This sequence encodes CSVGPGVKQPQHF.

The J gene is TRBJ1-1, the V gene TRBV29-1; perhaps TRBD1 as D (6 bases). The V end was cut by 4 bases, the J end by 10 bases, with 13 bases between. Germline lookup yields CDR1 SQVTM and CDR2 ANQGSEA. This CDR3 has 11 residues. The CDR3 sequence is CSVGGQVGAFF. CDR3 sequence (DNA): TGCAGCGTTGGGGGGCAGGTGGGAGCTTTCTTT. Complete variable domain (other parts from reference TRBV29-1 and TRBJ1-1): SAVISQKPSRDICQRGTSLTIQCQVDSQVTMMFWYRQQPGQSLTLIATANQGSEATYESGFVIDKFPISRPNLTFSTLTVSNMSPEDSSIYLCSVGGQVGAFFGQGTRLTVV.

The J gene is TRBJ1-5, the V gene TRBV2; 7 bases agree with TRBD1. Germline V gives CDR1 SNHLY, CDR2 FYNNEI. V dropped 5 bases and J dropped 10; count of bases not matched to a gene: 17. The CDR3 runs 16 residues. The chain's CDR3 is CASSLEGAGYISPQHF. CDR3 coding DNA: TGTGCCAGCAGTCTCGAGGGGGCTGGGTACATCAGCCCCCAGCATTTT.

The chain joins TRBV21-1 to TRBJ2-7; TRBD2, as called in the table, went unchecked against the DNA. TRBV21-1 is noted as a pseudogene. The CDR3 covers 18 residues. The CDR3 is CASSKEGRPAGASYEQYF. As DNA, the CDR3 is TGTGCCAGCAGCAAAGAAGGGAGGCCAGCGGGGGCCTCCTACGAGCAGTACTTC.

In its sample, this clone was seen once. V usage is TRBV5-8 and J usage is TRBJ2-1, with 8 positions matching TRBD2. CDR1 is SGHTS, CDR2 YDEGEE, per germline. This CDR3 is built from 14 residues. Unmatched junction bases numbered 1, after V lost 3 bases and J lost 2 bases. This chain's CDR3 is CASSSGGAYNEQFF. In DNA form, the CDR3 reads TGTGCCAGCAGCTCCGGGGGGGCCTACAATGAGCAGTTCTTC.

The chain couples TRBV2 to TRBJ2-1, with 10 bases identical to TRBD2. CDR1 SNHLY and CDR2 FYNNEI come from the germline V gene. Trimming removed 8 bases from V and 7 bases from J; junction bases left unmatched: 8. The length of the CDR3 is 14 residues. The CDR3 loop is CASLSGGAVNEQFF. The CDR3 DNA follows: TGTGCCAGCCTAAGCGGGGGGGCCGTAAATGAGCAGTTCTTC. The entire variable domain, with the rest obtained from reference TRBV2 and TRBJ2-1, is as follows: EPEVTQTPSHQVTQMGQEVILRCVPISNHLYFYWYRQILGQKVEFLVSFYNNEISEKSEIFDDQFSVERPDGSNFTLKIRSTKLEDSAMYFCASLSGGAVNEQFFGPGTRLTVL.

The genes are TRBV27 and TRBJ1-1; perhaps TRBD1 as D (6 bases). With 2 bases removed from V and 7 bases from J, the gap between germline ends came to 14 bases. This CDR3 has 14 amino acids. Germline CDR1 is MNHEY and CDR2 is SMNVEV (reference sequence). CDR3 nucleotide sequence: TGTGCCAGCAGTTTAAACAGGGATATTGGTGAAGCTTTCTTT. This codes for CASSLNRDIGEAFF.

This chain connects TRBV7-9 to TRBJ2-3; no clear D. This CDR3 is 16 amino acids long. Trimming took off 1 base at V and 2 bases at J, with 13 bases between the two ends. Germline CDR1 and CDR2: SEHNR and FQNEAQ (reference sequence). The CDR3 DNA reads as TGTGCCAGCAGCTTAGTTGGCGGAAAATACACAGATACGCAGTATTTT. As protein: CASSLVGGKYTDTQYF. The variable domain in full, with the rest retrieved from reference TRBV7-9 and TRBJ2-3, is DTGVSQNPRHKITKRGQNVTFRCDPISEHNRLYWYRQTLGQGPEFLTYFQNEAQLEKSRLLSDRFSAERPKGSFSTLEIQRTEQGDSAMYLCASSLVGGKYTDTQYFGPGTRLTVL.

The V and J genes are TRBV25-1 and TRBJ1-2, with D uncertain. Trimming pared 2 bases from V and 0 bases from J, leaving 13 bases between. The CDR3 is 16 amino acids. Germline CDR1 is MGHDK and CDR2 is SYGVNS. The DNA of the CDR3 is TGTGCCAGCAGTGAAGCCCCGAGCTCATCTAACTATGGCTACACCTTC. This sequence encodes CASSEAPSSSNYGYTF.

V and J are TRBV2 and TRBJ1-4, with 8 positions matching TRBD1. V shed 5 bases and J 5 bases; nucleotides not matched to a gene: 7. This CDR3 contains 15 residues. Looked up from germline, CDR1 is SNHLY and CDR2 is FYNNEI. CDR3 bases: TGTGCCAGCAGTTCTGGACAGGGAGAAAATGAAAAACTGTTTTTT. Residues: CASSSGQGENEKLFF.

This chain joins TRBV5-1 and TRBJ2-5; 11 bases are shared with TRBD2. Matching the DNA end better, TRBJ2-7 makes the J call doubtful. The CDR3 extends over 14 amino acids. CDR1 SGHRS and CDR2 YFSETQ come from the germline V gene. The CDR3 coding sequence is TGCGCCAGCAGCTTGGCGACTAGCGGGGACGAGCAGTACTTC. Translated, it gives CASSLATSGDEQYF.

The chain has TRBV19 and TRBJ1-2, with 8 bases aligning to TRBD1. With V trimmed by 3 bases and J by 4 bases, 4 bases remained unmatched. The germline gives CDR1 LNHDA, CDR2 SQIVND (reference sequence). The CDR3 has 14 residues. This CDR3 reads CASSIVDRVYGYTF. CDR3 DNA: TGTGCCAGTAGTATTGTGGACAGGGTCTATGGCTACACCTTC.

The chain carries TRBV2 and TRBJ2-3, with D unresolved. Germline values: CDR1 SNHLY, CDR2 FYNNEI. The V end lost 7 bases, the J end lost 0 bases, and 5 bases lay between the germline ends. CDR3 size: 12 residues. The CDR3 spells CASMASTDTQYF. The DNA for the CDR3 is TGTGCCAGCATGGCTAGCACAGATACGCAGTATTTT.

This clone was seen a handful of times. The rearrangement links TRBV14 to TRBJ2-3; TRBD2 matches at 11 bases. V was pared by 2 bases and J by 3 bases, with 10 bases of the junction left unmatched. The CDR3 is 18 amino acids. The germline V gene has CDR1 SGHDN and CDR2 FVKESK. The CDR3 DNA sequence: TGTGCCAGCAGCCAACTAGCGGGAGGCCTCATGGGGACAGATACGCAGTATTTT. The encoded protein is CASSQLAGGLMGTDTQYF.

This clone was counted once. V gene TRBV28 combines with J gene TRBJ2-1; D may be TRBD2 (5 bases). From germline, CDR1 is MDHEN and CDR2 SYDVKM. The CDR3 sequence is 16 residues long. V gave up 5 bases and J gave up 3 bases, with 17 bases separating them. The CDR3 DNA reads TGTGCCAGCAGTCCGCCCCCAGCGGACCTCTACAATGAGCAGTTCTTC. This gives the protein CASSPPPADLYNEQFF.

The genes are TRBV5-4 and TRBJ2-2; 13 bases align to TRBD2. The ends lost 3 bases at V and 8 bases at J; junction bases unmatched: 7. CDR1 is SGHNT, CDR2 YYREEE, per germline (reference sequence). There are 16 residues in the CDR3. Here the CDR3 DNA reads TGTGCCAGCAGCTCAGCCCGGACTAGCGGGAGTGGGGAGCTGTTTTTT. Its protein is CASSSARTSGSGELFF.

The V gene is TRBV5-1, the J gene TRBJ2-7, with 9 positions matching TRBD2. Germline lookup yields CDR1 SGHRS and CDR2 YFSETQ. The CDR3 has 22 amino acids. Trimming cost V 4 bases and J 2 bases; bases outside gene matches: 28. The CDR3 sequence is CASSRTLPGAVGRSSGAYEQYF. CDR3 nucleotide sequence: TGCGCCAGCAGCAGGACCCTTCCTGGGGCCGTGGGGCGGTCTAGCGGGGCCTACGAGCAGTACTTC.